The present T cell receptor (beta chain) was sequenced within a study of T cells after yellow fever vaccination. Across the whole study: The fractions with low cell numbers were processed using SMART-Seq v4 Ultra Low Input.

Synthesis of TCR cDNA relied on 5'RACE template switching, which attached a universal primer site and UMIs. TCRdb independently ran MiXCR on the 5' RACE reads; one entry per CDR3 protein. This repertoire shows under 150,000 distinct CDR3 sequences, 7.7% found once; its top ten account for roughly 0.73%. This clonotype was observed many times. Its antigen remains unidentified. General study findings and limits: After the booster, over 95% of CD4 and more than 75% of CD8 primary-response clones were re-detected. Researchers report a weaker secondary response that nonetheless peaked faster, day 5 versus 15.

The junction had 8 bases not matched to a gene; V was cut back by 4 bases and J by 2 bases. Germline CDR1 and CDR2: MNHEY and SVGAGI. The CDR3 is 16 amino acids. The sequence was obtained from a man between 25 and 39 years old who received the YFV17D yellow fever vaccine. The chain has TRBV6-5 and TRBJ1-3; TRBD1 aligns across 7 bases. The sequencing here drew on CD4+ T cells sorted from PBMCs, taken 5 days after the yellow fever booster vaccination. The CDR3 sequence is CASSSGQRVPGNTIYF. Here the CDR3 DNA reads TGTGCCAGCAGTTCGGGACAGCGCGTTCCTGGAAACACCATATATTTT.